These 28 T cell receptor beta chains share one sample of origin, sequenced in a study of blood T cell repertoires in COVID-19. Sequenced by immunoSEQ multiplex PCR; TCRdb stores in-frame clones only, minus some. Of more than 300,000 clones listed, more than 75% are singletons. The material sequenced was peripheral blood. The source is a woman aged 50 to 60 with acute or convalescent COVID-19.

This chain uses TRBV7-2 with TRBJ1-1, with D uncertain. The V gene lost 4 bases and the J gene lost 0 bases, with 12 bases spanning the gap. Germline lookup yields CDR1 SGHTA and CDR2 FQGNSA. This CDR3 is built from 15 residues. CDR3: CASSSLPGMNTEAFF. DNA of the CDR3: TGTGCCAGCAGCTCCCTACCGGGAATGAACACTGAAGCTTTCTTT.

The rearrangement links TRBV5-1 to TRBJ1-2; D is perhaps TRBD1 (6 bases). V lost 2 bases and J 1 base, leaving 12 bases between the germline ends. The V gene's germline CDR1 is SGHRS and CDR2 YFSETQ. The CDR3 totals 15 residues. CDR3 loop: CASSFLPGDNYGYTF. CDR3 coding DNA: TGCGCCAGCAGCTTCCTCCCAGGGGATAACTATGGCTACACCTTC. The whole variable domain, filled in from reference TRBV5-1 and TRBJ1-2, reads KAGVTQTPRYLIKTRGQQVTLSCSPISGHRSVSWYQQTPGQGLQFLFEYFSETQRNKGNFPGRFSGRQFSNSRSEMNVSTLELGDSALYLCASSFLPGDNYGYTFGSGTRLTVV.

This clone was seen only once. The chain uses TRBV7-6 and TRBJ2-1; 9 bases are shared with TRBD2. The CDR3 covers 15 residues. With V trimmed by 1 base and J by 4 bases, 2 bases remained unmatched. CDR1 SGHVS and CDR2 FNYEAQ come from the germline V gene. CDR3 loop: CASSLEGLAYNEQFF. CDR3 DNA: TGTGCCAGCAGCTTAGAGGGACTAGCTTACAATGAGCAGTTCTTC.

The chain combines TRBV3-1 (or the pseudogene TRBV3-2) with TRBJ1-2; TRBD1 matches at 8 bases. The V gene's germline CDR1 is LGHDT and CDR2 YNNKEL (reference sequence). The CDR3 runs to 14 residues. V shed 6 bases and J 2 bases; nucleotides not matched to a gene: 5. The CDR3 reads CASRRQGLNYGYTF. The CDR3 nucleotides read TGTGCCAGCAGACGACAGGGGCTCAACTATGGCTACACCTTC.

The V call is TRBV28, the J call TRBJ2-7; TRBD1 aligns across 7 bases. J gave up 4 bases and V 6 bases, and 9 bases lay outside the gene matches. Germline V gives CDR1 MDHEN, CDR2 SYDVKM. There are 14 residues in the CDR3. CDR3 region: CASRVGGQHYEQYF. CDR3 nucleotide sequence: TGTGCCAGCAGGGTAGGGGGCCAACATTACGAGCAGTACTTC.

V gene TRBV7-2 combines with J gene TRBJ1-1; D possibly corresponds to TRBD1 (6 bases). In germline, CDR1 is SGHTA, CDR2 FQGNSA. The CDR3 contains 15 residues. CDR3 bases: TGTGCAATGAATCCAGGGGCCTTGACGAACACTGAAGCTTTCTTT. The encoded protein is CAMNPGALTNTEAFF.

The chain recombines TRBV7-8 with TRBJ2-7; 8 bases line up with TRBD1. Germline CDR1 is SGHVS and CDR2 is FQNEAQ. V lost 1 base to trimming and J lost 2 bases; unmatched junction nucleotides: 10. There are 17 residues in the CDR3. The CDR3 region is CASSLVSGQGLTYEQYF. DNA of the CDR3: TGTGCCAGCAGCTTAGTTTCTGGACAGGGTCTAACCTACGAGCAGTACTTC.

The V gene is TRBV28, the J gene TRBJ1-5; 10 nucleotides match TRBD1. Germline assignment: CDR1 MDHEN and CDR2 SYDVKM. The CDR3 is 14 amino acids. After removal of 5 bases from V and 6 bases from J, the junction contained 4 bases not matched to a gene. CDR3 protein: CASSPGTGVQPQHF. The CDR3 DNA follows: TGTGCCAGCAGTCCAGGGACAGGGGTTCAGCCCCAGCATTTT.

The chain employs TRBV11-3 and TRBJ2-3; 9 bases agree with TRBD1. V lost 2 bases and J lost 13; bases outside the gene matches: 7. From germline, CDR1 is SGHNT and CDR2 YENEEA. CDR3 length: 13 amino acids. The CDR3 reads CASSLQTGGTKYF. In nucleotides, the CDR3 is TGTGCCAGCAGCTTACAGACAGGGGGAACGAAGTATTTT.

The CDR3 DNA reads as TGTGCCAGCAGCCTAGGACAGGGCGACGAGCAGTACTTC. Protein product: CASSLGQGDEQYF. The chain combines TRBV3-1 (or the pseudogene TRBV3-2) with TRBJ2-7; 8 positions agree with TRBD1. This CDR3 is 13 amino acids long. Looked up from germline, CDR1 is LGHDT and CDR2 is YNNKEL (reference sequence). With V trimmed by 4 bases and J by 5 bases, 4 bases remained unmatched.

This chain uses TRBV19 with TRBJ2-7; D unclear. From germline, CDR1 is LNHDA and CDR2 SQIVND (reference sequence). The V end lost 5 bases, the J end lost 5 bases, and 13 bases lay between the germline ends. This CDR3 is built from 13 residues. CDR3 sequence: CASSSPPIHEQYF. Here the CDR3 DNA reads TGTGCCAGTAGTTCCCCCCCTATCCACGAGCAGTACTTC.

This clone was observed once. The chain joins TRBV5-1 to TRBJ2-2; TRBD2 matches 11 bases. The J segment lost 5 bases and the V segment lost 9 bases, leaving 9 bases of the junction unmatched. The CDR3 runs 15 residues. Germline V lookup: CDR1 SGHRS, CDR2 YFSETQ. CDR3 residues: CATKLAGVVTGELFF. The CDR3 DNA follows: TGCGCCACCAAACTAGCGGGAGTCGTGACCGGGGAGCTGTTTTTT.

This chain's CDR3 is CASSPFSGSSYNEQFF. In DNA form, the CDR3 reads TGTGCCAGTAGTCCATTTAGCGGGAGCTCCTACAATGAGCAGTTCTTC. The rearrangement links TRBV19 to TRBJ2-1; 9 bases agree with TRBD2. This CDR3 spans 16 amino acids. V was clipped by 5 bases and J by 0 bases; unmatched bases: 5. Germline values: CDR1 LNHDA, CDR2 SQIVND (reference sequence).

DNA of the CDR3: TGCAGCGTGGGACAGGGTGGTTGGTACGAGCAGTACTTC. This codes for CSVGQGGWYEQYF. V and J are TRBV29-1 and TRBJ2-7; 9 bases are a match to TRBD1. This CDR3 is built from 13 residues. Germline assignment: CDR1 SQVTM and CDR2 ANQGSEA. Trimming took 6 bases from V and 4 from J; bases not matched to a gene: 7.

The gene calls are TRBV19 and TRBJ2-7; 8 bases are shared with TRBD1. CDR3 size: 15 residues. CDR1 is LNHDA, CDR2 SQIVND, per germline (reference sequence). J lost 3 bases, V lost 5 bases, and 9 bases had no gene match. CDR3 sequence (DNA): TGTGCCAGTAGTCCAGGACAGGGTCTACTCTACGAGCAGTACTTC. Its protein is CASSPGQGLLYEQYF.

This chain uses TRBV30 with TRBJ1-2, with D possibly matching TRBD1 (6 bases). The germline gives CDR1 GTSNPN, CDR2 SVGIG (reference sequence). This CDR3 region has 12 residues. Trimming pared 1 base from V and 6 bases from J, leaving 9 bases between. The CDR3 spells CAWSANRDGYTF. CDR3 bases: TGTGCCTGGAGTGCAAACAGGGATGGCTACACCTTC.

The V call is TRBV3-1 (or the pseudogene TRBV3-2), the J call TRBJ2-3, with TRBD2 identical over 11 bases. V was pared by 3 bases and J by 5 bases, with 7 bases of the junction left unmatched. Germline CDR1 is LGHDT and CDR2 is YNNKEL (reference sequence). The CDR3 is 16 residues long. CDR3 in amino acids: CASSQLAGGPLDTQYF. The DNA of the CDR3 is TGTGCCAGCAGCCAGTTAGCGGGAGGGCCGTTAGATACGCAGTATTTT.

The V gene is TRBV3-1 (or the pseudogene TRBV3-2), the J gene TRBJ2-7; 8 nucleotides align to TRBD1. CDR1 and CDR2 from the germline V gene are LGHDT and YNNKEL (reference sequence). The CDR3 runs 12 residues. The J segment lost 9 bases and the V segment lost 5 bases, leaving 6 bases of the junction unmatched. The CDR3 nucleotides read TGTGCCAGCAGCTTACAGGGGGAACGGCAGTACTTC. This encodes CASSLQGERQYF.

This clone was seen only a few times. In nucleotides, the CDR3 is TGTGCCAGCAGCGTAGGGAGGCGGAATGTTAGAGGCTACACCTTC. This translates into CASSVGRRNVRGYTF. The chain couples TRBV9 to TRBJ1-2, with D uncertain. The length of the CDR3 is 15 residues. V lost 0 bases, J lost 8 bases, and 17 bases lay in between. CDR1 and CDR2 (germline): SGDLS, YYNGEE.

The chain employs TRBV11-2 and TRBJ2-1; no clear D. Trimming pared 5 bases from V and 16 bases from J, leaving 15 bases between. This CDR3 has 11 amino acids. Germline values: CDR1 SGHAT, CDR2 FQNNGV. CDR3 DNA: TGTGCCAGCAGCCGCATAGCCCAAAAATTCTTC. Its translation is CASSRIAQKFF.

The chain employs TRBV12-3 or TRBV12-4 and TRBJ2-7; possible D gene TRBD1, 5 bases. Trimming pared 5 bases from V and 4 bases from J, leaving 12 bases between. The CDR3 length is 13 residues. The CDR3 reads CASSGEQEYEQYF. The DNA of the CDR3 is TGTGCCAGCAGTGGGGAACAGGAATACGAGCAGTACTTC.

The rearrangement links TRBV6-1 to TRBJ1-4; 8 nucleotides align to TRBD1. Germline V gene sequence: CDR1 MNHNS, CDR2 SASEGT. V trimming: 4 bases; J trimming: 10 bases; junction bases outside the gene matches: 17. This CDR3 region has 17 residues. CDR3 loop: CASSGGQGNYFAGKLFF. The DNA of the CDR3 is TGTGCCAGCAGTGGCGGACAGGGAAATTACTTCGCGGGAAAACTGTTTTTT.

V is TRBV18 and J is TRBJ2-7, with unresolved D. The V end was cut by 6 bases, the J end by 2 bases, with 11 bases between. Germline V CDR1 and CDR2: KGHSH, LQKENI. This CDR3 has 13 residues. The CDR3 protein is CASSPSTTYEQYF. The CDR3 DNA is TGTGCCAGCTCGCCCTCCACAACCTACGAGCAGTACTTC.

This chain links TRBV6-5 with TRBJ2-7; 7 nucleotides match TRBD2. The trim removed 7 bases at V and 3 bases at J, leaving 9 bases unmatched. The CDR3 consists of 14 residues. Looked up from germline, CDR1 is MNHEY and CDR2 is SVGAGI. For the CDR3, the DNA is TGTGCCAGCAATGGGGGAGGGTACTTCTACGAGCAGTACTTC. This sequence encodes CASNGGGYFYEQYF.

This clone was recorded a few times. V is TRBV4-2 and J is TRBJ1-2; D possibly corresponds to TRBD1 (6 bases). V was shortened by 8 bases and J by 7 bases, with 23 bases between the two germline ends. The CDR3 is 15 amino acids. Per the germline V gene, CDR1 is LGHNA and CDR2 is YNFKEQ. This CDR3 reads CASDEKQGSLLGYTF. CDR3 in DNA: TGTGCCAGCGACGAAAAACAGGGAAGTCTTCTTGGCTACACCTTC.

In its sample, this clone was seen once. The CDR3 sequence is CASSSDGAQYF. Written as DNA, the CDR3 is TGTGCCAGCAGCTCGGACGGGGCGCAGTATTTT. This sequence joins TRBV6-2 or TRBV6-3 and TRBJ2-3, with TRBD2 as a possible D gene (5 bases). CDR1 is MNHEY and CDR2 is SVGEGT in the germline V gene. The CDR3 is 11 amino acids. V dropped 6 bases and J dropped 10 bases, with 11 bases sitting between them.

The rearrangement links TRBV7-8 to TRBJ2-2; 11 nucleotides align to TRBD2. The V gene end was trimmed by 8 bases and the J gene end by 3 bases; junction bases not matched to a gene: 2. From germline, CDR1 is SGHVS and CDR2 FQNEAQ. The CDR3 runs to 14 residues. In nucleotides, the CDR3 is TGTGCCAGCGGGACTAGCGGACACACCGGGGAGCTGTTTTTT. Amino acids: CASGTSGHTGELFF.

V is TRBV27 and J is TRBJ1-4; D call uncertain. The CDR3 has 15 residues. Trimming cost V 5 bases and J 0 bases, with 10 bases left between them. Germline V CDR1 and CDR2: MNHEY, SMNVEV (reference sequence). CDR3 protein: CASSPYSSTNEKLFF. For the CDR3, the DNA is TGTGCCAGCAGTCCGTACAGTTCAACTAATGAAAAACTGTTTTTT.